This T cell receptor beta chain comes out of a study of somatic mutations in cytotoxic T cells in rheumatoid arthritis. Study-level points and caveats: The targets (antigens) of the expanded CD8+ clones were not known.

This CDR3 region has 13 residues. V shed 5 bases and J 5 bases; nucleotides not matched to a gene: 3. Germline CDR1 is MNHEY and CDR2 is SMNVEV (reference sequence). This clone was counted once. What it binds is not known. Produced via immunoSEQ multiplex PCR; TCRdb's table is partial and in-frame only. In the table there are more than 11,000 clones, over 65% of which are singletons. Sequenced material: CD8+ T cells sorted from blood. The source of this sequence is an adult with rheumatoid arthritis. This chain connects TRBV27 to TRBJ2-3; 8 bases match TRBD2. The CDR3 region has the DNA TGTGCCAGCAGTACGGGGGGGCGAGATACGCAGTATTTT. This sequence encodes CASSTGGRDTQYF.